This T cell receptor beta chain was identified in a study of cytomegalovirus exposure and HLA in healthy donors listed by TCRdb under 2017. Background for the entire study: An earlier analysis of several hundred of the donors reported 250 to 350 Gb of sequence data and 117 million unique TCR beta sequences from 150 million to 200 million T cells. Roughly 300 gigabases of sequencing data and roughly 80 million unique TCR sequences made up an early release that covered roughly 670 HLA-typed donors. Among the roughly 390 genotyped donors, around 81% belonged to the genetic ancestry cluster associated with self-reported Caucasian donors. The study aimed to test whether signatures of past pathogen exposure could be identified by cataloging public T cell receptors. Using immunosequencing, the study profiled T cell repertoires from around 680 subjects and related those repertoires to cytomegalovirus serostatus. In addition to the first cohort of 666 subjects, a separate validation cohort of 120 different subjects was used. To predict cytomegalovirus infection status, the study combined high-throughput TCR immunosequencing, statistical association of individual TCRs with disease status, and machine learning. A later analysis re-analyzed previously published TCR beta repertoires from several hundred donors and added high-resolution HLA genotyping to study TCR occurrence patterns. The later analysis used no new phenotypic data to find candidate immune exposures, relying instead on TCR beta sequences and their occurrence across donors. In an earlier analysis of roughly 580 of the donors, high-throughput TCR beta sequencing was used to judge whether each TCR beta V gene segment behaved as functional or pseudogenic. Donor age, sex, ethnicity and CMV serostatus were collected together with the repertoire data. A later genetic analysis used genome-wide SNP genotypes for about three fifths of the 666 donors, treating that subset as a discovery cohort. All discovery cohort repertoires had been generated on a single sequencing platform. Both class I and class II loci were covered by HLA typing, at four-digit resolution. The number of typed donors differed by locus: about 629-630 for A, B, C, DRB1 and DQB1; approximately 520 for DQA1; fewer than 610 for DPA1; and some 470 for DPB1. Roughly 5 DR-DQ haplotypes were treated as single units for association and clustering because of strong linkage in the cohort. Among approximately 370 genotyped donors of the cohort, an average of around 250,000 unique TCR beta nucleotide sequences was sequenced per donor, of which roughly 17% were non-productive.

The investigation overall reported the following: The study listed over 150 TCR beta chains as associated with cytomegalovirus. A cluster of highly shared sequence variants was judged likely to represent a technical artifact of the sequencing pipeline. Assigning TCR associations to individual alleles was difficult when HLA alleles, especially DR and DQ, strongly co-occurred. In a later analysis, the rate of TCR association differed among HLA loci, with DRB1 alleles having the most associated TCRs and HLA-C alleles having the fewest. A further reported finding was that TCR beta sequences accurately predicted the HLA-A and HLA-B alleles for most subjects in the first cohort. Only TCR beta chains were sequenced in this cohort, and the absence of alpha or paired-chain data limited detectable features. Some IMGT-functional V segments, including TRBV6-2 and TRBV6-3, could not be distinguished by the 87-base-pair reads and were therefore excluded. Broadly in line with IMGT annotations, most TCR beta V segments showed up in productive rearrangements about 87% or about 30% of the time in an earlier analysis of 587 of the donors. A later genetic analysis reported fewer N-insertions in productive TCRs among donors in an Asian-associated ancestry cluster than the roughly 720-donor mean. Immune exposure information for the cohort was limited to CMV serostatus. Linkage disequilibrium might explain the correlated functional status among segregating V segments, but an unknown experimental factor could not be excluded. It was suggested by the authors that the approach could potentially be generalized to other disease states and immunological phenotypes. A few of the identified cytomegalovirus-associated TCR beta chains were confirmed in vitro to be specific for cytomegalovirus antigens. Most TCR sequences were observed very rarely across donors, whereas some public TCRs were present in many individuals. Presence/absence analyses assumed roughly uniform sequencing depth across donors, an assumption that may not hold. An association between a missense DCLRE1C variant and V-gene and J-gene trimming of TCR beta chains was found in a later genetic analysis and replicated in an independent cohort. About 15 rarely observed V segments, including chromosome 9 orphons, were excluded from the earlier analysis of several hundred of the donors because counts were too low. Most CMV-associated TCR beta chains appeared to be HLA-restricted in a later analysis, and the HLA associations seemed to be driven largely by CMV exposure. According to a later analysis, parvovirus B19, influenza, CMV and Epstein-Barr virus appeared linked to several top co-occurrence clusters. The classifier was reported to diagnose cytomegalovirus status with high specificity and sensitivity in both the original cohort and the validation cohort. Because HLA typing was unavailable for some donors at each locus, only the typed subset was used in association tests. Compared with equally common non-associated chains, HLA-associated TCR beta chains in a later analysis were more clonally expanded and had lower generation probabilities. A later analysis associated about 16,000 TCR beta sequences with specific HLA alleles at a false discovery rate of 0.05.

The cohort comprised some 680 healthy bone marrow donors. Cohort members were all nominally healthy when sampled, although unrecorded immune exposures were likely present. The donor tested CMV seronegative, placing the donor among the 350 or so seronegative members of the cohort. Every donor gave a peripheral blood sample, and the peripheral blood mononuclear cells from that sample were used for TCR beta sequencing. The Qiagen DNeasy Blood Extraction Kit was used to extract genomic DNA from the blood cell samples. The cysteine opens and the phenylalanine closes a CDR3 of 15 amino acids. Kept here is only the CDR3 DNA, which spans 45 bases and is read in frame from base 1. The germline V gene encodes CDR1 KGHSH and CDR2 LQKENI. The germline V end is reduced by 3 bases and the J end by 4 bases; junction bases left unmatched: 6. Library creation used the immunoSEQ multiplex PCR assay. The multiplex PCR relied on a mix of 60 forward primers for TCR Vbeta segments and 13 reverse primers for TCR Jbeta segments. A multiplex PCR assay on genomic DNA amplified the CDR3 region of rearranged TCR beta genes. The Illumina HiSeq System was used to sequence the amplified TCR beta libraries as 87-base-pair reads. Under the source paper's analysis protocol: In a later analysis, 77 million or so unique TCR beta chains were counted across the roughly 700 repertoires, and roughly 10 million of these chains were shared by at least two donors. To remove PCR and sequencing errors, raw reads were error-corrected and collapsed into unique sequences using a nearest-neighbor algorithm that merged closely related sequences. To assign V, D and J gene segments, CDR3 sequences were aligned to IMGT reference sequences. Each retained sequence needed at least a six-nucleotide match to both a V gene segment and a J gene segment. Rearrangements were called productive when the CDR3 lacked stop codons and stayed in frame with V and J; all others were non-productive. CDR3 was defined by IMGT convention, running from the second conserved V-encoded cysteine to the conserved J-encoded phenylalanine. The earlier analysis of about 610 of the donors excluded sequences that lacked an unambiguous match to a single V gene segment. An earlier analysis of fewer than 750 of the donors classified V segments as functional when productive rearrangements were above 56.7% and as segregating when the standard deviation between donors was above 5%. A statistical classification framework was built for diagnosing cytomegalovirus status from the catalog of TCR beta chain sequences. V and J gene assignment, in a later analysis, came from comparing TCR nucleotide sequences with IMGT/GENE-DB human TR gene sequences. Using the TCRdist pipeline, a later analysis assigned CDR3 sequences along with most-parsimonious VDJ recombination scenarios. In a later analysis, each TCR beta chain was defined by its CDR3 amino acid sequence together with its V-gene family, and reads lacking a unique V-gene family were excluded. In a later analysis, around 600 highly shared, low-generation-probability nucleotide sequences were removed to address suspected cross-contamination and a sequencing artifact. For each public chain, a later analysis derived a clonal expansion index from normalized ranks of inferred template counts within each repertoire. In a later analysis, generation probabilities were computed with a VDJ recombination model fitted to out-of-frame rearrangements, and the resulting probabilities were checked against IGoR. In a later analysis, TCR-TCR, TCR-HLA and TCR-CMV co-occurrence was scored with hypergeometric tests, and a repertoire-size bias correction was applied to TCR pairs. A later analysis estimated false discovery rates by permuting HLA or CMV assignments 20 times. In a later analysis, co-occurring TCRs were grouped with DBSCAN, and TCRdist sequence similarity was added when clustering was performed within HLA-allele-positive subsets. Co-occurrence clustering excluded repertoires with fewer than 30,000 or more than 120,000 public chains, plus five with anomalous nucleotide sharing. TCRdb limited this immuneACCESS table to in-frame rearrangements with V and J called. A share of clones is missing; checked studies link under half to unresolved V genes, and the rest is unexplained. Clonal size and the V and J genes are those of that table, whereas D and trimming came from the DNA. For this sample the table gives 150,000 to 200,000 clones, of which 85% to 90% were detected only once. In total, the top ten clones hold roughly 1.9% of the sample.

Comments on this clone: Its antigen remains undetermined. No qualities accompany the bases; no much larger clone lies one base away.

The source is a woman under 30 in good health and CMV-seronegative. The chain couples TRBV18 to TRBJ2-7, with 10 bases in between that match TRBD1. The specimen was PBMCs. The base sequence is TGTGCCAGCTCACCGGCGGGACAGGGGCTGTACGAGCAGTACTTC. The encoded protein is CASSPAGQGLYEQYF. Beyond the CDR3, the reference TRBV18 and TRBJ2-7 genes provide the residues; the full variable domain reads: NAGVMQNPRHLVRRRGQEARLRCSPMKGHSHVYWYRQLPEEGLKFMVYLQKENIIDESGMPKERFSAEFPKEGPSILRIQQVVRGDSAAYFCASSPAGQGLYEQYFGPGTRLTVT.